This entry describes one T cell receptor beta chain. Its specificity is not known. The entry originates in a study of response to subunit inactivated influenza vaccine. Study findings and constraints: T cells newly recruited by each seasonal influenza vaccination are few, the authors suggested.

TCRdb analysed the RT-PCR reads with MiXCR anew, one entry per CDR3 protein. The profile shows around 170,000 distinct CDR3 sequences, around 10% of them singletons. J was trimmed by 5 bases and V by 3 bases; bases with no gene match: 10. Germline V gene sequence: CDR1 SEHNR, CDR2 FQNEAQ (reference sequence). The CDR3 totals 16 residues. The chain links TRBV7-9 to TRBJ2-5; 9 bases are shared with TRBD2. The specimen was CD8+ T cells sorted from PBMCs, collected less than 30 months after vaccination. The TCR originated in a man aged 50 to 75 who received an inactivated influenza vaccine. In nucleotides, the CDR3 is TGTGCCAGCAGCTTTGTACAGCGGGGGGCCGGGGAGACCCAGTACTTC. It translates to CASSFVQRGAGETQYF.